Listed below are T cell receptor beta chains from one sample, sequenced in a study of technical replicates of blood from several donors. The repertoire was sequenced with immunoSEQ multiplex PCR; TCRdb's copy has only in-frame clones and lacks some. Seen here are about 75,000 clones, 97% observed once, and the top ten hold more than 0.15%. The sequenced sample was T cells isolated from PBMCs. The receptor set was obtained from a human donor in good health. The CDR3 runs from the conserved cysteine through the conserved F or W. The D gene is left open where the match is weak. Not every row has a clone size; where given, it reads once, few, many or a size class.

j_gene: TRBJ2-3; v_gene: TRBV7-9; d_gene: TRBD2; abundance: .; CDR3aa: CASSSPFSGGAEGTDTQYF; CDR3nt: TGTGCCAGCAGCTCACCTTTCAGCGGGGGGGCCGAGGGCACAGATACGCAGTATTTT
j_gene: TRBJ2-5; v_gene: TRBV5-1; d_gene: TRBD1; abundance: .; CDR3aa: CASSSGQGGEETQYF; CDR3nt: TGCGCCAGCAGCTCGGGACAGGGGGGGGAGGAGACCCAGTACTTC
j_gene: TRBJ2-1; v_gene: TRBV11-3; d_gene: TRBD1; abundance: .; CDR3aa: CASSLERGQGEYNEQFF; CDR3nt: TGTGCCAGCAGCTTAGAAAGGGGGCAGGGGGAGTACAATGAGCAGTTCTTC
j_gene: TRBJ2-7; v_gene: TRBV28; d_gene: TRBD1; abundance: .; CDR3aa: CASSFLQPAGQGLWEQYF; CDR3nt: TGTGCCAGCAGTTTTCTCCAGCCGGCGGGACAGGGGTTATGGGAGCAGTACTTC
j_gene: TRBJ2-3; v_gene: TRBV9; d_gene: TRBD1; abundance: .; CDR3aa: CASSANRGRPGTDTQYF; CDR3nt: TGTGCCAGCAGCGCTAACAGGGGGCGGCCTGGGACAGATACGCAGTATTTT
j_gene: TRBJ2-2; v_gene: TRBV7-2; d_gene: .; abundance: .; CDR3aa: CASSLIGGANTGELFF; CDR3nt: TGTGCCAGCAGCTTAATAGGCGGGGCGAACACCGGGGAGCTGTTTTTT
j_gene: TRBJ2-7; v_gene: TRBV6-1; d_gene: TRBD1; abundance: .; CDR3aa: CASISHRGGPYEQYF; CDR3nt: TGTGCCAGCATATCCCACAGGGGTGGACCCTACGAGCAGTACTTC
j_gene: TRBJ1-1; v_gene: TRBV5-6; d_gene: .; abundance: .; CDR3aa: CASSQPQGNTEAFF; CDR3nt: TGTGCCAGCAGCCAACCACAGGGGAACACTGAAGCTTTCTTT
j_gene: TRBJ1-5; v_gene: TRBV6-5; d_gene: .; abundance: .; CDR3aa: CASSRWGAGDQPQHF; CDR3nt: TGTGCCAGCAGTCGCTGGGGAGCGGGTGATCAGCCCCAGCATTTT
j_gene: TRBJ2-5; v_gene: TRBV30; d_gene: TRBD2; abundance: once; CDR3aa: CAWSFVRTSGEKETQYF; CDR3nt: TGTGCCTGGAGTTTCGTGAGAACTAGCGGGGAGAAAGAGACCCAGTACTTC
j_gene: TRBJ1-3; v_gene: TRBV6-5; d_gene: .; abundance: .; CDR3aa: CASSLREAGNTIYF; CDR3nt: TGTGCCAGCAGTTTGAGAGAAGCTGGAAACACCATATATTTT
j_gene: TRBJ2-7; v_gene: TRBV5-1; d_gene: .; abundance: .; CDR3aa: CASSSSFYEQYF; CDR3nt: TGCGCCAGCAGCTCGTCGTTTTACGAGCAGTACTTC
j_gene: TRBJ2-2; v_gene: TRBV4-1; d_gene: TRBD2; abundance: .; CDR3aa: CASKPSGANTGELFF; CDR3nt: TGCGCCAGCAAACCCAGCGGGGCGAACACCGGGGAGCTGTTTTTT
j_gene: TRBJ1-3; v_gene: TRBV19; d_gene: .; abundance: .; CDR3aa: CASSIEGGSGNTIYF; CDR3nt: TGTGCCAGTAGTATAGAGGGAGGTTCTGGAAACACCATATATTTT
j_gene: TRBJ2-2; v_gene: TRBV9; d_gene: TRBD1; abundance: .; CDR3aa: CASRGDRGSGELFF; CDR3nt: TGTGCCAGCAGGGGGGACAGGGGATCCGGGGAGCTGTTTTTT